The clone carrying this TCR beta chain is labeled medium-sized. The antigen is unknown. In germline, CDR1 is MNHEY, CDR2 SVGEGT. This CDR3 spans 13 amino acids. The germline V and J ends were trimmed by 0 bases and 4 bases, with 3 bases remaining between them. This sample was taken from a study of T-cell memory formation after mild COVID-19. Study-wide results and caveats: Still unconfirmed is whether the second-wave clones peaking on day 37 recognized SARS-CoV-2.

Each CDR3 protein gets one entry after TCRdb re-called the 5' RACE reads with MiXCR. The data hold 300,000 to 350,000 distinct CDR3 sequences, with roughly an eighth observed a single time. Sample: PBMCs or a T cell subset sorted from them (not recorded which). The chain recombines TRBV6-2 or TRBV6-3 with TRBJ2-2; D gene ambiguous. The TCR was taken from a man aged 18-30 years who had mild COVID-19 (a few samples of this study predate the infection). Cell type and time point are not known. CDR3 residues: CASSYSTTGELFF. The CDR3 bases are TGTGCCAGCAGTTACTCGACCACCGGGGAGCTGTTTTTT.